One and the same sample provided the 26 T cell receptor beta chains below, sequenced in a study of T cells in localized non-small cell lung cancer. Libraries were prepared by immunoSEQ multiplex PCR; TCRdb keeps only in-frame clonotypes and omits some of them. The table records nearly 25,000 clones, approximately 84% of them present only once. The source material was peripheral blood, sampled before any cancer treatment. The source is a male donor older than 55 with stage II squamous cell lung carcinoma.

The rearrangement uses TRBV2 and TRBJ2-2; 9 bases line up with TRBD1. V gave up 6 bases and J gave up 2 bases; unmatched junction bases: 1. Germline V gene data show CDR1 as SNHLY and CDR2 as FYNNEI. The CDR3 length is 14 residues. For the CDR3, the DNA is TGTGCCAGCAGGGACAGGGGAAACACCGGGGAGCTGTTTTTT. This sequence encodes CASRDRGNTGELFF.

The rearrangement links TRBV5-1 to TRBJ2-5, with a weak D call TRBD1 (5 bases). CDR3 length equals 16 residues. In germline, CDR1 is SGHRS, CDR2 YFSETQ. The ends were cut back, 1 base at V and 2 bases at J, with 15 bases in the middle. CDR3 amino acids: CASSLRGTRNQETQYF. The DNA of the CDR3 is TGCGCCAGCAGCTTGAGGGGTACCCGCAATCAAGAGACCCAGTACTTC.

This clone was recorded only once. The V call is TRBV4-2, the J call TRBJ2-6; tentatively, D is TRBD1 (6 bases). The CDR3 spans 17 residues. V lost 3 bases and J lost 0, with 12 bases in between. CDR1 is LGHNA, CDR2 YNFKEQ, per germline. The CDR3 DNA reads TGTGCCAGCAGCCAGCCAGGGGTTGACTCTGGGGCCAACGTCCTGACTTTC. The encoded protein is CASSQPGVDSGANVLTF.

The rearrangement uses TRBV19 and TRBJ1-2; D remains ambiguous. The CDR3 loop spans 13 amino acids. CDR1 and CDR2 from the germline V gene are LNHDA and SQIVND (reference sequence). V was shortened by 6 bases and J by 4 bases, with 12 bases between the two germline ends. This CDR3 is CASRNPRGYGYTF. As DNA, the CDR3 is TGTGCCAGTAGAAACCCCCGGGGCTATGGCTACACCTTC. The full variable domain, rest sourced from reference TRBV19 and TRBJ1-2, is DGGITQSPKYLFRKEGQNVTLSCEQNLNHDAMYWYRQDPGQGLRLIYYSQIVNDFQKGDIAEGYSVSREKKESFPLTVTSAQKNPTAFYLCASRNPRGYGYTFGSGTRLTVV.

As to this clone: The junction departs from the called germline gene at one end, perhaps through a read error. In DNA form, the CDR3 reads TGCGCCAGCAGCCAAGCCGCCGCGGGGAGGAACAACGGGGAGCTGTTTTTT. As protein: CASSQAAAGRNNGELFF. The chain is built from TRBV4-1 and TRBJ2-2; D possibly corresponds to TRBD2 (6 bases). The germline V gene encodes CDR1 MGHRA and CDR2 YSYEKL. This CDR3 region has 17 residues.

This CDR3 reads CASSLGELFF. The CDR3 nucleotides are TGTGCCAGCAGCTTGGGGGAGCTGTTTTTT. The J gene is TRBJ2-2, the V gene TRBV7-9; D is undetermined. Germline CDR1 is SEHNR and CDR2 is FQNEAQ (reference sequence). The CDR3 length is 10 residues. V lost 3 bases, J lost 8 bases, and 1 base lay in between.

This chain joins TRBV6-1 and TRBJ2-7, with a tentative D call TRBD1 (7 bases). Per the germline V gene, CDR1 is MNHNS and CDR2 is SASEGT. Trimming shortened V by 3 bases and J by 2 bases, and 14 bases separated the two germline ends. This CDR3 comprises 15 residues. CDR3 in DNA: TGTGCCAGCAGTGAGCTCGCAGGGGGGACCTACGAGCAGTACTTC. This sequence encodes CASSELAGGTYEQYF.

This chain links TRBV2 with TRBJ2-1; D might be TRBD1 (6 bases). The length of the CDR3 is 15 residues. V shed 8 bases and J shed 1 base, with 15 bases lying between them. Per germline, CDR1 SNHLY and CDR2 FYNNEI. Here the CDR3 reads CASEEGGSSYNEQFF. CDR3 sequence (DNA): TGTGCCAGCGAGGAAGGGGGTTCATCCTACAATGAGCAGTTCTTC.

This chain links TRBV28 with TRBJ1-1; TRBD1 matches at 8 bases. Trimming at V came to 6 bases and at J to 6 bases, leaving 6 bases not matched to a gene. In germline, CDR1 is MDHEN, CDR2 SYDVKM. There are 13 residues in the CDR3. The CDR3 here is CASRVTGGAEAFF. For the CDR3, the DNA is TGTGCCAGCAGGGTAACAGGGGGGGCTGAAGCTTTCTTT. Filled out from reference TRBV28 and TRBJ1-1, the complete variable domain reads DVKVTQSSRYLVKRTGEKVFLECVQDMDHENMFWYRQDPGLGLRLIYFSYDVKMKEKGDIPEGYSVSREKKERFSLILESASTNQTSMYLCASRVTGGAEAFFGQGTRLTVV.

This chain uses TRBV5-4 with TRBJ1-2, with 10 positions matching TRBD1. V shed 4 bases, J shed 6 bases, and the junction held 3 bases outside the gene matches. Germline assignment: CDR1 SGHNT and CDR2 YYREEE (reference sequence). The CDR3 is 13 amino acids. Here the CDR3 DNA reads TGTGCCAGCAGCCCGACAGGGGGCAATGGCTACACCTTC. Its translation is CASSPTGGNGYTF.

For the CDR3, the DNA is TGTGCCAGCAGCCAAGATGGTGAACACGACGAGCAGTACTTC. Its protein is CASSQDGEHDEQYF. The chain recombines TRBV4-2 with TRBJ2-7, with D uncertain. Germline CDR1 and CDR2: LGHNA and YNFKEQ. CDR3 length equals 14 residues. V was shortened by 0 bases and J by 5 bases, with 11 bases between the two germline ends.

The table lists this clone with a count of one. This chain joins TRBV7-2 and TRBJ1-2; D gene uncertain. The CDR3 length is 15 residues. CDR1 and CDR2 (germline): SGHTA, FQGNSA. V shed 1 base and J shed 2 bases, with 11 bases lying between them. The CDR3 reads CASSLELGVNYGYTF. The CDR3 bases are TGTGCCAGCAGCTTAGAACTCGGGGTGAACTATGGCTACACCTTC.

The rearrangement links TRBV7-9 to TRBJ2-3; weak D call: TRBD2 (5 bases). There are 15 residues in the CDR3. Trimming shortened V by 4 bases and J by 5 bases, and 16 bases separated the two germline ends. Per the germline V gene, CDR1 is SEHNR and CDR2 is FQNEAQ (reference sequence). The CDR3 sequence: CASSSPGGLGDTQYF. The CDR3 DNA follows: TGTGCCAGCAGCTCCCCGGGCGGACTTGGAGATACGCAGTATTTT.

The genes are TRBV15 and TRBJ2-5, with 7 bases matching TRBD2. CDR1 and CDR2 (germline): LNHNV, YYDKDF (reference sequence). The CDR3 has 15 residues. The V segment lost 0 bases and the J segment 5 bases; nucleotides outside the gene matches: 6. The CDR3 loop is CATSRDSGTIETQYF. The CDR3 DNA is TGTGCCACCAGCAGAGATTCTGGGACTATCGAGACCCAGTACTTC.

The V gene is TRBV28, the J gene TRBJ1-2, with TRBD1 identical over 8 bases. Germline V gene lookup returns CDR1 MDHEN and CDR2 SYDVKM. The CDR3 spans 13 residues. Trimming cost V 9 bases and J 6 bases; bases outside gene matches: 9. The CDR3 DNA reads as TGTGCCAGTCTGGGCAGGGGGCGAAATGGCTACACCTTC. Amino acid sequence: CASLGRGRNGYTF.

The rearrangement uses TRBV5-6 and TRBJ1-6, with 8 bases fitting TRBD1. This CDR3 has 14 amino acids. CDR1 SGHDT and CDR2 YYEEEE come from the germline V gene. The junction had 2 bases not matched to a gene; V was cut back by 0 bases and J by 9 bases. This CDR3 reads CASSLAGGGSPLHF. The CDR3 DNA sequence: TGTGCCAGCAGCTTGGCAGGGGGCGGTTCACCCCTCCACTTT. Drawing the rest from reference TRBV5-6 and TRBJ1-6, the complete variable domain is DAGVTQSPTHLIKTRGQQVTLRCSPKSGHDTVSWYQQALGQGPQFIFQYYEEEERQRGNFPDRFSGHQFPNYSSELNVNALLLGDSALYLCASSLAGGGSPLHFGNGTRLTVT.

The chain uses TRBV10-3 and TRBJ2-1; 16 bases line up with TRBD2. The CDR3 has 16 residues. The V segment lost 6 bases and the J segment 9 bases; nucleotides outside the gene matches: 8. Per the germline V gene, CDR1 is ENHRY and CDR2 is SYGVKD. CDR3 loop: CAISGLGLAGGVEQFF. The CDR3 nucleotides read TGTGCCATCAGCGGCCTGGGACTAGCGGGGGGGGTTGAGCAGTTCTTC.

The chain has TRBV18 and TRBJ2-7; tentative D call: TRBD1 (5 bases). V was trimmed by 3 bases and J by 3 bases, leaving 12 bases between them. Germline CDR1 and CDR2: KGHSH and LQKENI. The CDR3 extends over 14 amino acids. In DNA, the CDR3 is TGTGCCAGCTCACCGGGGCAGATAAGCTACGAGCAGTACTTC. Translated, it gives CASSPGQISYEQYF.

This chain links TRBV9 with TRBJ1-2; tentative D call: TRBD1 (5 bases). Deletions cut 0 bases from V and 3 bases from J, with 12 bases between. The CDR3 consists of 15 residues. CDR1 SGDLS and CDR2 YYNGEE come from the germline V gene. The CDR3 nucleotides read TGTGCCAGCAGCGTAGACGGAAGGGGTGACTATGGCTACACCTTC. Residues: CASSVDGRGDYGYTF. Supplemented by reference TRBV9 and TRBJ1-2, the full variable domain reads DSGVTQTPKHLITATGQRVTLRCSPRSGDLSVYWYQQSLDQGLQFLIQYYNGEERAKGNILERFSAQQFPDLHSELNLSSLELGDSALYFCASSVDGRGDYGYTFGSGTRLTVV.

The CDR3 nucleotides are TGTGCCAGTAGTATAGGGGACGGGAGAACTCCCTACGAGCAGTACTTC. The encoded protein is CASSIGDGRTPYEQYF. This rearrangement joins TRBV19 to TRBJ2-7, with TRBD2 as a possible D gene (6 bases). The V end lost 1 base, the J end lost 2 bases, and 15 bases lay between the germline ends. The CDR3 extends over 16 amino acids. Germline V CDR1 and CDR2: LNHDA, SQIVND (reference sequence).

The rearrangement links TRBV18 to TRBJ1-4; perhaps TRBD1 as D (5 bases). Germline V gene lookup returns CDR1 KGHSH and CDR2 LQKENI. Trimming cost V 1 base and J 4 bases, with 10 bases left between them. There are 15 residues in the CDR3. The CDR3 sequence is CASSPRGTGNEKLFF. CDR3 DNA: TGTGCCAGCTCACCACGCGGGACGGGTAATGAAAAACTGTTTTTT.

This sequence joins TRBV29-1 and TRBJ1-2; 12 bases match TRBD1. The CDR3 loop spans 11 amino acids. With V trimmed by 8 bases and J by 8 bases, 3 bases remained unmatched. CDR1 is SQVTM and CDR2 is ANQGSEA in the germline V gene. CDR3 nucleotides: TGCAGCATCGGGACAGGGGGCGGCTACACCTTC. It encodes CSIGTGGGYTF.

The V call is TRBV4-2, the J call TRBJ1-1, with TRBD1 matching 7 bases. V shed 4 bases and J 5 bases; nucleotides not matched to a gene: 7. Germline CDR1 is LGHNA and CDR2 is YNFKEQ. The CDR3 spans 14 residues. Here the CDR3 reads CASSPDRAPTEAFF. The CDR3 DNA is TGTGCCAGCAGCCCCGACAGGGCCCCGACTGAAGCTTTCTTT.

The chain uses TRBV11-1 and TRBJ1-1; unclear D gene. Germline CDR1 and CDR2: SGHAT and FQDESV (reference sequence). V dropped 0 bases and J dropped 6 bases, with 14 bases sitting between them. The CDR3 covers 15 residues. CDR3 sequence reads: CASSLASTYSSEAFF. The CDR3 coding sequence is TGTGCCAGCAGCTTAGCGTCGACATATTCTTCTGAAGCTTTCTTT.

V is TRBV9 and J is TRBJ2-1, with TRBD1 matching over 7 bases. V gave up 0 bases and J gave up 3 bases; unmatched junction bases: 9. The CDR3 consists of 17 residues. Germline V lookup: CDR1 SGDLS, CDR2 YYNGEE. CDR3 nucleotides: TGTGCCAGCAGCGTAGAGGGGACGGGACAGTTCTACAATGAGCAGTTCTTC. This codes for CASSVEGTGQFYNEQFF.

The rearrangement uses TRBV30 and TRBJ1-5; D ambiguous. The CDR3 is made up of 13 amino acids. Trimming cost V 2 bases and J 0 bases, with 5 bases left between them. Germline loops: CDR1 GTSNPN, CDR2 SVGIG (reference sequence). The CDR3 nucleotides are TGTGCCTGGAGTACTCATAGCAATCAGCCCCAGCATTTT. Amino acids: CAWSTHSNQPQHF.